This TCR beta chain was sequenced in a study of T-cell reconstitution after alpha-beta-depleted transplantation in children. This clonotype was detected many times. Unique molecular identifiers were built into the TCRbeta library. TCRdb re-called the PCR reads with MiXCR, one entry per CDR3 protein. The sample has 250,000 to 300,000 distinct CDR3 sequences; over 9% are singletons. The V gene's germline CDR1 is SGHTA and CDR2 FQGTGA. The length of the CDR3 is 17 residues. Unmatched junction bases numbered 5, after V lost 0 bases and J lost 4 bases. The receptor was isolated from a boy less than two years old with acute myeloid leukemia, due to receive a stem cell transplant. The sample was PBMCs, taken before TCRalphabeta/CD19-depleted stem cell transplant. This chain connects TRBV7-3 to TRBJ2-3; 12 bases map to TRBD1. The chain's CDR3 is CASSLTGTGGASDTQYF. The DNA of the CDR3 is TGTGCCAGCAGCTTAACAGGGACAGGGGGCGCCTCAGATACGCAGTATTTT.